Listed below are T cell receptor beta chains from one sample, sequenced in a study of blood T cells in healthy people across ages. TCRdb analysed the 5' RACE reads with MiXCR anew, one entry per CDR3 protein. The sample has just over 1 million distinct CDR3 sequences; roughly 45% are singletons. The sample consisted of blood. These receptors originate from a woman aged 55-75 years in good health. Both conserved end residues are trimmed from each CDR3. Fields, in order: CDR3 protein, V gene, clone size. The size of a clone is reported for some rows only, either as once, few or many, or as a class for expanded clones.

CDR3 protein: ATSTANGELF; V gene: TRBV15; clone size: NA
CDR3 protein: ASGQTGITSYEQY; V gene: TRBV12-3/TRBV12-4; clone size: few
CDR3 protein: ASRGPGGNGYT; V gene: TRBV3-1; clone size: NA
CDR3 protein: ASRGTVTTEAF; V gene: TRBV27; clone size: NA
CDR3 protein: ATSSGRNRASEQF; V gene: TRBV15; clone size: NA
CDR3 protein: ASSQGRTRTDTQY; V gene: TRBV23-1; clone size: NA
CDR3 protein: GAGLPSTDTQY; V gene: TRBV20-1; clone size: once
CDR3 protein: ASSPQGQPQH; V gene: TRBV7-8; clone size: NA
CDR3 protein: ATSRDNERGGYT; V gene: TRBV15; clone size: NA
CDR3 protein: ASSLAAGVKNIQY; V gene: TRBV7-8; clone size: NA
CDR3 protein: ASSQEVSGYGYT; V gene: TRBV3-1; clone size: NA
CDR3 protein: ASSPGTGGALGAF; V gene: TRBV18; clone size: NA
CDR3 protein: ASRLADSYEQY; V gene: TRBV5-1; clone size: few
CDR3 protein: SARDEGRAYGYT; V gene: TRBV20-1; clone size: NA
CDR3 protein: AISDKRGLGGEQY; V gene: TRBV10-3; clone size: few
CDR3 protein: AWRGGRPYGYT; V gene: TRBV30; clone size: NA
CDR3 protein: ASDDSGPSNEQF; V gene: TRBV12-5; clone size: once
CDR3 protein: ASSPRTGSGSGYT; V gene: TRBV14; clone size: few
CDR3 protein: ASSPLRMDTQY; V gene: TRBV18; clone size: few
CDR3 protein: ASTRLGGEGTQY; V gene: TRBV25-1; clone size: few
CDR3 protein: ANSFTGVYADTQY; V gene: TRBV27; clone size: NA
CDR3 protein: ASRLAGDRTDTQY; V gene: TRBV5-1; clone size: NA
CDR3 protein: ASSSRAGVSYNEQF; V gene: TRBV5-1; clone size: NA
CDR3 protein: ASSPTGGLSYEQY; V gene: TRBV18; clone size: NA
CDR3 protein: SATTGVDYEQY; V gene: TRBV20-1; clone size: NA
CDR3 protein: ASRATVSYNEQF; V gene: TRBV5-5; clone size: NA
CDR3 protein: SVNGELAGVNEQF; V gene: TRBV29-1; clone size: NA
CDR3 protein: ASSPTLPRPGGAGSNEKLF; V gene: TRBV4-2; clone size: NA
CDR3 protein: ASQEAGGWNEQF; V gene: TRBV6-6; clone size: NA
CDR3 protein: ASSPPSSLTTEQY; V gene: TRBV18; clone size: NA
CDR3 protein: SVEDQRVQNTEAF; V gene: TRBV29-1; clone size: NA
CDR3 protein: ASSVELAGANNEQF; V gene: TRBV9; clone size: few
CDR3 protein: SARAGLAGDTDTQY; V gene: TRBV20-1; clone size: many
CDR3 protein: ASSLAIGGATDTQY; V gene: TRBV7-6; clone size: NA
CDR3 protein: AISGPRGALVTDTQY; V gene: TRBV10-3; clone size: NA
CDR3 protein: ASSQLLGSPYEQY; V gene: TRBV4-2; clone size: NA
CDR3 protein: ASSPTRGAGETQY; V gene: TRBV7-3; clone size: NA
CDR3 protein: ASSGPSLEAF; V gene: TRBV25-1; clone size: NA
CDR3 protein: ASSPRGFSYEQY; V gene: TRBV25-1; clone size: few
CDR3 protein: ASSLGVTNEQF; V gene: TRBV5-1; clone size: many
CDR3 protein: ASSSPTGVGVDTQY; V gene: TRBV27; clone size: few
CDR3 protein: ASNYGQGGEETQY; V gene: TRBV11-2; clone size: NA
CDR3 protein: ASSGGTGNYGYT; V gene: TRBV7-2; clone size: NA
CDR3 protein: ASSQDPGLAYEQY; V gene: TRBV3-1; clone size: NA
CDR3 protein: ASSQAKGIYNEQF; V gene: TRBV12-3/TRBV12-4; clone size: few
CDR3 protein: ASSLRGGDAEQF; V gene: TRBV28; clone size: few
CDR3 protein: SALFPQTGPRETQY; V gene: TRBV20-1; clone size: NA